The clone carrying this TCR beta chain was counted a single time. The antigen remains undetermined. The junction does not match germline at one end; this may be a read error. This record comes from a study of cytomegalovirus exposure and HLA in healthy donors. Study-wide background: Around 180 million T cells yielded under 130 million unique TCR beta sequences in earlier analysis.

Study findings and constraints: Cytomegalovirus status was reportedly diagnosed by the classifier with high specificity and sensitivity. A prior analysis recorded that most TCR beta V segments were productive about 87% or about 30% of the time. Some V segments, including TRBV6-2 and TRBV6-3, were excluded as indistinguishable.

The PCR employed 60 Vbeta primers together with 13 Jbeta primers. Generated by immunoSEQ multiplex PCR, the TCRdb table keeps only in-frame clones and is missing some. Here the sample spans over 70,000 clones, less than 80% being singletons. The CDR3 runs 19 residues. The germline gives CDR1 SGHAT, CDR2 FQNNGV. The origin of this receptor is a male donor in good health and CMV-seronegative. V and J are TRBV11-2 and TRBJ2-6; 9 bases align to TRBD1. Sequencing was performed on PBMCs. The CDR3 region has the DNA TGTGCCAGCAGCCAGGGACGGGACAGGGCTGTAGCTGGGGCCAACGGCCTGACTTTC. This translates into CASSQGRDRAVAGANGLTF. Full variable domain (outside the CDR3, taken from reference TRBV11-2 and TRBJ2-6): EAGVAQSPRYKIIEKRQSVAFWCNPISGHATLYWYQQILGQGPKLLIQFQNNGVVDDSQLPKDRFSAERLKGVDSTLKIQPAKLEDSAVYLCASSQGRDRAVAGANGLTFGAGSRLTVL.